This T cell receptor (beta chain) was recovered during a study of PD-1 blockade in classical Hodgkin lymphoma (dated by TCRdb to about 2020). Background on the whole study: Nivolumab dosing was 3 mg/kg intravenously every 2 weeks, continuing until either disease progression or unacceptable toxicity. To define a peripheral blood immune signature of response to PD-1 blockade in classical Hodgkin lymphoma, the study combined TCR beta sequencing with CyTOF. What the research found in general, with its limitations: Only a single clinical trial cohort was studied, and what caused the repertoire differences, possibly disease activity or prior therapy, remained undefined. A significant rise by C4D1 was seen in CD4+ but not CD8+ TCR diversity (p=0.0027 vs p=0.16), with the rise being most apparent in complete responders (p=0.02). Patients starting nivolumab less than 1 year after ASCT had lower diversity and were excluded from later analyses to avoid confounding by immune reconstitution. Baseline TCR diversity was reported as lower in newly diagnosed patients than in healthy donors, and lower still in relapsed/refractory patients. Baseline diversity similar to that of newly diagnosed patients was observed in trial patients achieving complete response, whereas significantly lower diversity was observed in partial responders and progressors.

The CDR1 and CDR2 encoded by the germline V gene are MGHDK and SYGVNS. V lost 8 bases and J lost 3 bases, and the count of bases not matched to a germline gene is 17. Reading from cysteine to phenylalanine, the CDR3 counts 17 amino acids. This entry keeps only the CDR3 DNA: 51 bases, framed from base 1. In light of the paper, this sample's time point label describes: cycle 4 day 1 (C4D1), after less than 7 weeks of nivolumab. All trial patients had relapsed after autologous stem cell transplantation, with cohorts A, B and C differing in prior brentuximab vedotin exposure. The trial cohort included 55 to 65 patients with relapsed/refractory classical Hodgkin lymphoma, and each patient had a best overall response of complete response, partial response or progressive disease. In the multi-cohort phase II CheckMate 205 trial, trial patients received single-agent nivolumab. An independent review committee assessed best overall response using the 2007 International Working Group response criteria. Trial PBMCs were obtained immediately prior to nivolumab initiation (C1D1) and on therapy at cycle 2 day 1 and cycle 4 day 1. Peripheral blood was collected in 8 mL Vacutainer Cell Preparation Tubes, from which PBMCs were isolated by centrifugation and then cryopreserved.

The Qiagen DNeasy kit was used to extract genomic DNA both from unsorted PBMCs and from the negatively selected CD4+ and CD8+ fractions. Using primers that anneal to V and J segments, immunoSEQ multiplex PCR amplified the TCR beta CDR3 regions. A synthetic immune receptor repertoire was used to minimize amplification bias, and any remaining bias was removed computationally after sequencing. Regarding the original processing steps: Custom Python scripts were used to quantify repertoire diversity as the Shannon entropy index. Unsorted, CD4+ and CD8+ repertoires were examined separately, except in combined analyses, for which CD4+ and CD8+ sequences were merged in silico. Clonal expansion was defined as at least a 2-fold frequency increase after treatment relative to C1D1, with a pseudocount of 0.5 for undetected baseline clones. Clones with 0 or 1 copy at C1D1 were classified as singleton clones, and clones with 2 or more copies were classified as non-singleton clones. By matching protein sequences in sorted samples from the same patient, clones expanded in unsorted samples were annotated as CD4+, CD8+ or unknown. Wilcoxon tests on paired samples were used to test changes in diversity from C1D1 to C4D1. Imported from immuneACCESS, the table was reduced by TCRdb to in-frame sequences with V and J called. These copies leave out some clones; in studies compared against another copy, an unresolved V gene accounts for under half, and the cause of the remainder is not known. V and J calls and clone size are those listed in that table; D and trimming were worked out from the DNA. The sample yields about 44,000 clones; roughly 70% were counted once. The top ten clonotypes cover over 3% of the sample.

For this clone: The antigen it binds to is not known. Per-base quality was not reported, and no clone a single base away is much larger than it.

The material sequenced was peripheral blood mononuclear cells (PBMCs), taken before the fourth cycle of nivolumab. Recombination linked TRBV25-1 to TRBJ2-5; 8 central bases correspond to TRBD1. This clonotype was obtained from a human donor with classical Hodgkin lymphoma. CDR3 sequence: CASFASLSGTGEETQYF. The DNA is TGTGCCAGCTTCGCTAGCCTTTCCGGGACAGGAGAAGAGACCCAGTACTTC.